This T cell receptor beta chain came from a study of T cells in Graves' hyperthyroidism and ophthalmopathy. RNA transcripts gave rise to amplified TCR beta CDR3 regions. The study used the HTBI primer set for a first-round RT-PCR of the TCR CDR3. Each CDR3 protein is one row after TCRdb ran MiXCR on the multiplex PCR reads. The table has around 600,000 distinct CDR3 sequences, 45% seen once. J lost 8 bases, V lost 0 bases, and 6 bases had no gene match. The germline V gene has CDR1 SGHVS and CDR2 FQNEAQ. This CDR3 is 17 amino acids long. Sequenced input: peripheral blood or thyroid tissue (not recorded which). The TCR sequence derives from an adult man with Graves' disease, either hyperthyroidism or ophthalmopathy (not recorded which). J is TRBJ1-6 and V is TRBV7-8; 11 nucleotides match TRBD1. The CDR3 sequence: CASSLAPGQGVYSPLHF. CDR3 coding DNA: TGTGCCAGCAGCTTAGCGCCGGGACAGGGGGTTTATTCACCCCTCCACTTT. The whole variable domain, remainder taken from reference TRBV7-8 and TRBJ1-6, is GAGVSQSPRYKVAKRGQDVALRCDPISGHVSLFWYQQALGQGPEFLTYFQNEAQLDKSGLPSDRFFAERPEGSVSTLKIQRTQQEDSAVYLCASSLAPGQGVYSPLHFGNGTRLTVT.